This T cell receptor beta chain was documented in a study of identical twins. This clonotype showed up many times. TCRdb redid the calling of the 5' RACE reads with MiXCR, one entry per CDR3 protein. The sample consists of around 1.7 million distinct CDR3 sequences, under 35% of them appearing once. Everyone who donated was a healthy Caucasian. The length of the CDR3 is 13 residues. Trimming stripped 4 bases from V and 2 bases from J, with 8 bases between. Germline CDR1 SGHAT, CDR2 FQDESV (reference sequence). The clonotype was recovered from a newborn girl in good health. The V and J genes are TRBV11-1 and TRBJ1-2; D not resolved. Sequencing input: cord blood. CDR3 sequence: CASSSEQNYGYTF. DNA of the CDR3: TGTGCCAGCAGCTCAGAGCAGAACTATGGCTACACCTTC.